This note documents a single TCR beta chain sequence. This clone was seen a handful of times. What this receptor recognizes is not known. Base-call qualities are not available, and no considerably larger clone is one nucleotide away. CDR1 and CDR2, per the germline V gene, are MDHEN and SYDVKM. The CDR3 spans 15 residues, from the cysteine through the phenylalanine. Only CDR3 DNA is held: 45 bases, read in frame from base 1. The V and J ends are trimmed by 2 bases and 4 bases, leaving 12 bases between them. The immunoSEQ v4 bias-controlled multiplex PCR assay, performed blinded to group allocation, was used to amplify TCR-beta CDR3 regions from genomic DNA. To estimate the quantities of nucleated cells and T cells in each sample, reference gene primers were added alongside the TCR-beta primers. Sequencing of the libraries was performed on an Illumina MiSeq with a 100-cycle paired-end protocol. Concerning the study's data processing: The immunoSEQ Analyzer software was used to calculate diversity and richness, with richness measured by iChao1 and clonality based on Pielou evenness and Shannon diversity (range 0-1, where higher values mean less diversity). CDR3 amino acid sequences together with their V/J genes were searched in VDJdb for CMV, EBV and influenza A specificities using confidence 3 and substitution 2. TCR-beta amino acid clonotype overlap between villitis of unknown etiology, infectious villitis and control repertoires was assessed with the Morisita-Horn index. TCRdb obtained this table from immuneACCESS and retained in-frame rearrangements with V and J assigned. These tables miss some clones; where compared with another copy, unresolved V genes account for less than half of the shortfall, and the remainder is unexplained. V, J and clone size are those of that table, while D and trimming were read from the DNA. A total of 6,000 to 6,500 clones appear in this sample, roughly 78% of them only once. The ten largest account for about 9.6% of the sample.

This entry comes from a study of T cells in placental villitis. Notes on the research overall: The study tested an allograft-versus-infection hypothesis by comparing placental TCR-beta repertoires in villitis of unknown etiology, unaffected controls matched for gestational age, and infectious villitis. General conclusions and limits of the study: CMV-specific clone frequencies were higher in infectious CMV cases than in villitis of unknown etiology (around 0.011 vs 0.00091), which did not differ from controls. Bulk tissue sequencing could not distinguish helper, regulatory or cytotoxic T cells, nor maternal versus fetal T cells, and excluded gamma-delta receptors. Because the paraffin blocks included small amounts of decidua, some of the captured T cells, particularly in controls, may have been decidual rather than villous infiltrates.

The five infectious villitis placentae, four with confirmed cytomegalovirus and one with Toxoplasma gondii, were included without being matched to the other groups. In the infectious villitis group, the mothers were found to be younger and to have smaller fetuses, and preterm delivery or intrauterine demise was recorded in a couple of cases. After delivery, the placentae were collected and evaluated both grossly and histologically, and only then was archival tissue selected. Five 10-micron scrolls were cut from each FFPE block, and DNA was then isolated using the AllPrep DNA/RNA FFPE Tissue kit. NanoDrop was used to check DNA concentration and purity, while a Bioanalyzer was used to assess RNA quality.

Recombination connected TRBV28 to TRBJ2-1, and TRBD2 may be the D gene, going by 5 matching bases. This TCR was sampled from a human patient with infectious villitis; the placental T cells may come from both mother and fetus. Sequenced material: placental tissue containing maternal and fetal cells. This receptor carries the CDR3 CASSLADSGYNEQFF. The DNA is as follows: TGTGCCAGCAGTTTAGCGGACTCGGGGTACAATGAGCAGTTCTTC.